This entry lists 27 T cell receptor beta chains sequenced from one sample in a study of T cells after posttransplantation cyclophosphamide. Method: immunoSEQ multiplex PCR; TCRdb's copy keeps in-frame clones and lacks some. This table has approximately 40,000 clones, just under 80% appearing once. Busulfan-fludarabine conditioning, marrow transplant, and cyclophosphamide on days +3 and +4 were administered. The material sequenced was CD4+ T cells sorted from blood, taken just over 1,900 days after a stem cell transplant with posttransplant cyclophosphamide. The source of these receptors is a female patient aged 40 to 50 who received an allogeneic stem cell transplant from a related donor, was CMV-positive, and had no GVHD. Some T cells here may be from the graft donor.

The chain combines TRBV2 with TRBJ1-5, with 8 bases lining up with TRBD1. Germline V gene data show CDR1 as SNHLY and CDR2 as FYNNEI. The CDR3 covers 16 residues. V shed 7 bases and J 0 bases; nucleotides not matched to a gene: 8. The CDR3 reads CASNLDREYSNQPQHF. In DNA form, the CDR3 reads TGTGCCAGCAACTTGGACAGGGAGTATAGCAATCAGCCCCAGCATTTT.

The chain recombines TRBV6-1 with TRBJ2-2; TRBD1 might be the D (6 bases). Trimming shortened V by 3 bases and J by 7 bases, and 21 bases separated the two germline ends. This CDR3 spans 17 amino acids. Looked up from germline, CDR1 is MNHNS and CDR2 is SASEGT. The CDR3 bases are TGTGCCAGCAGTGAGCAGCTCACAGGGCTTGGGGGCGGGGAGCTGTTTTTT. Protein sequence: CASSEQLTGLGGGELFF.

The rearrangement joins TRBV7-2 to TRBJ2-3; TRBD2 aligns across 16 bases. J lost 6 bases, V lost 5 bases, and 8 bases had no gene match. Germline CDR1 and CDR2: SGHTA and FQGNSA. The CDR3 totals 17 residues. CDR3 bases: TGTGCCAGCAGCCCCCCGGGACTAGCGGGGGGGGGCGATACGCAGTATTTT. Translating it yields CASSPPGLAGGGDTQYF.

The chain couples TRBV18 to TRBJ1-1; 7 bases line up with TRBD1. There are 14 residues in the CDR3. CDR1 and CDR2 from the germline V gene are KGHSH and LQKENI. With V trimmed by 5 bases and J by 0 bases, 3 bases remained unmatched. The CDR3 DNA reads TGTGCCAGCTCAGCACAGGGGTTGAACACTGAAGCTTTCTTT. Amino acid sequence: CASSAQGLNTEAFF.

V and J are TRBV28 and TRBJ2-2, with no clear D. CDR1 MDHEN and CDR2 SYDVKM come from the germline V gene. CDR3 length: 14 amino acids. Trimming pared 6 bases from V and 9 bases from J, leaving 17 bases between. The CDR3 nucleotides read TGTGCCAGCAGGGGTGTACAGCAGCTCCGGGAGCTGTTTTTT. This encodes CASRGVQQLRELFF.

The chain uses TRBV25-1 and TRBJ2-5, with D possibly TRBD2 on 6 matching bases. The CDR3 length is 15 residues. CDR1 is MGHDK and CDR2 is SYGVNS in the germline V gene. Trimming removed 3 bases at V and 4 bases at J, with 15 bases between. CDR3 nucleotides: TGTGCCAGCAGTGATAACCGCCTAGCGATAGAGACCCAGTACTTC. Encoded protein: CASSDNRLAIETQYF.

This clone was counted once. The chain links TRBV7-9 to TRBJ2-1, with D possibly matching TRBD1 (5 bases). V shed 2 bases and J shed 0 bases, with 5 bases lying between them. This CDR3 spans 14 amino acids. The germline V gene has CDR1 SEHNR and CDR2 FQNEAQ (reference sequence). CDR3 nucleotide sequence: TGTGCCAGCAGCTTACAGGGCTCCTACAATGAGCAGTTCTTC. Its translation is CASSLQGSYNEQFF.

The chain couples TRBV9 to TRBJ1-1; TRBD1 agrees at 7 bases. V lost 3 bases and J lost 1; bases outside the gene matches: 9. The CDR3 is made up of 16 amino acids. The germline CDR1 and CDR2 sequences are SGDLS and YYNGEE. CDR3 sequence reads: CASSEYPRTGNTEAFF. In nucleotides, the CDR3 is TGTGCCAGCAGCGAATATCCCCGGACAGGGAACACTGAAGCTTTCTTT.

The V call is TRBV7-9, the J call TRBJ2-7, with D possibly matching TRBD1 (6 bases). There are 15 residues in the CDR3. In germline, CDR1 is SEHNR, CDR2 FQNEAQ (reference sequence). The V end lost 3 bases, the J end lost 2 bases, and 14 bases lay between the germline ends. In DNA, the CDR3 is TGTGCCAGCAGCTTTATTCTCTCAGGGGCCTACGAGCAGTACTTC. Translating it yields CASSFILSGAYEQYF.

The chain is built from TRBV7-2 and TRBJ2-3, with a weak D call TRBD1 (5 bases). The ends were cut back, 5 bases at V and 3 bases at J, with 6 bases in the middle. CDR3 length: 12 residues. The germline V gene has CDR1 SGHTA and CDR2 FQGNSA. The CDR3 region is CASSGATDTQYF. CDR3 in DNA: TGTGCCAGCAGCGGGGCGACAGATACGCAGTATTTT.

The rearrangement joins TRBV5-5 to TRBJ2-7; 7 bases map to TRBD2. Germline V CDR1 and CDR2: SGHKS, YYEKEE (reference sequence). V was clipped by 4 bases and J by 0 bases; unmatched bases: 10. The CDR3 sequence is 16 residues long. The CDR3 DNA sequence: TGTGCCAGCAGCCCGGCCCTCGGGACTAACTCCTACGAGCAGTACTTC. Residues: CASSPALGTNSYEQYF. The full variable domain, in which reference TRBV5-5 and TRBJ2-7 provide the parts outside the CDR3, is DAGVTQSPTHLIKTRGQQVTLRCSPISGHKSVSWYQQVLGQGPQFIFQYYEKEERGRGNFPDRFSARQFPNYSSELNVNALLLGDSALYLCASSPALGTNSYEQYFGPGTRLTVT.

The table lists this clone with a count of one. This chain joins TRBV7-8 and TRBJ1-4, with 10 positions matching TRBD1. The junction had 8 bases not matched to a gene; V was cut back by 5 bases and J by 8 bases. Germline V gene lookup returns CDR1 SGHVS and CDR2 FQNEAQ. The CDR3 has 15 amino acids. The CDR3 coding sequence is TGTGCCAGCAGCCCATCCGGGACAGGGGAAGAAAAACTGTTTTTT. Its protein product is CASSPSGTGEEKLFF.

The chain combines TRBV5-1 with TRBJ1-6, with 7 bases that match TRBD1. Trimming cost V 0 bases and J 8 bases; bases outside gene matches: 11. The CDR3 runs 17 residues. The germline V gene has CDR1 SGHRS and CDR2 YFSETQ. The CDR3 sequence: CASSLGGQTKAHSPLHF. CDR3 DNA sequence: TGCGCCAGCAGCTTGGGGGGACAGACGAAGGCTCATTCACCCCTCCACTTT.

The rearrangement uses TRBV6-1 and TRBJ1-1, with TRBD1 matching over 9 bases. CDR3 length: 18 amino acids. From germline, CDR1 is MNHNS and CDR2 SASEGT. Germline trimming cut 3 bases from V and 1 base from J; bases unmatched to any gene: 12. The CDR3, as DNA: TGTGCCAGCAGTGACGACAGGGGGTCGGACAGAAGGAACACTGAAGCTTTCTTT. This codes for CASSDDRGSDRRNTEAFF.

The V gene is TRBV28, the J gene TRBJ2-1, with TRBD1 as a possible D gene (6 bases). Trimming pared 6 bases from V and 3 bases from J, leaving 9 bases between. Germline V gives CDR1 MDHEN, CDR2 SYDVKM. The CDR3 contains 13 residues. The CDR3 region has the DNA TGTGCCAGCAGACGGACAGACTACAATGAGCAGTTCTTC. Protein: CASRRTDYNEQFF.

The chain couples TRBV12-5 to TRBJ1-1, with D unresolved. V lost 7 bases, J lost 5 bases, and 14 bases lay in between. The germline gives CDR1 LGHNT, CDR2 FRNRAP. CDR3 size: 13 residues. Written as DNA, the CDR3 is TGTGCTAGTGCCCCACGGAGCGATACTGAAGCTTTCTTT. It yields the protein CASAPRSDTEAFF.

A single count supports this clone. The genes are TRBV5-8 and TRBJ2-3, with D tentatively TRBD2 (6 bases). The CDR3 totals 16 residues. Germline CDR1 is SGHTS and CDR2 is YDEGEE. V dropped 0 bases and J dropped 2 bases, with 13 bases sitting between them. The CDR3 reads CASSLGRGGVTDTQYF. DNA of the CDR3: TGTGCCAGCAGCTTGGGGCGTGGCGGGGTCACAGATACGCAGTATTTT.

The V gene is TRBV7-3, the J gene TRBJ2-1; TRBD1 agrees at 7 bases. Germline loops: CDR1 SGHTA, CDR2 FQGTGA. The ends lost 4 bases at V and 6 bases at J; junction bases unmatched: 18. The CDR3 sequence is 18 residues long. CDR3 DNA: TGTGCCAGCAGCTCAATTACGGGCATAACAGGGGTTCTCAATGAGCAGTTCTTC. Protein sequence: CASSSITGITGVLNEQFF. Variable domain in full (rest from reference TRBV7-3 and TRBJ2-1): GAGVSQTPSNKVTEKGKYVELRCDPISGHTALYWYRQSLGQGPEFLIYFQGTGAADDSGLPNDRFFAVRPEGSVSTLKIQRTERGDSAVYLCASSSITGITGVLNEQFFGPGTRLTVL.

The rearrangement joins TRBV6-5 to TRBJ1-5; a weak D match, TRBD1 (6 bases). Germline CDR1 reads MNHEY; CDR2 reads SVGAGI. The length of the CDR3 is 15 residues. Trimming removed 5 bases at V and 0 bases at J, with 11 bases between. Here the CDR3 reads CASSTTGDSNQPQHF. CDR3 coding DNA: TGTGCCAGCAGTACGACAGGAGATAGCAATCAGCCCCAGCATTTT.

This chain connects TRBV7-9 to TRBJ1-4, with 8 positions matching TRBD1. Per germline, CDR1 SEHNR and CDR2 FQNEAQ (reference sequence). With V trimmed by 2 bases and J by 5 bases, 4 bases remained unmatched. The CDR3 sequence is 15 residues long. This CDR3 is CASSLPGQVNEKLFF. The CDR3 DNA reads as TGTGCCAGCAGCTTACCGGGACAGGTGAATGAAAAACTGTTTTTT.

This clone was seen a handful of times. The identical CDR3 is also encoded by other nucleotide sequences in the sample. The chain combines TRBV19 with TRBJ1-5, with D uncertain. The CDR3 covers 13 residues. Per the germline V gene, CDR1 is LNHDA and CDR2 is SQIVND (reference sequence). V dropped 3 bases and J dropped 2 bases, with 5 bases sitting between them. The CDR3 DNA is TGTGCCAGTAGTATTCGGGGCAATCAGCCCCAGCATTTT. Amino acid sequence: CASSIRGNQPQHF. Drawing the rest from reference TRBV19 and TRBJ1-5, the complete variable domain is DGGITQSPKYLFRKEGQNVTLSCEQNLNHDAMYWYRQDPGQGLRLIYYSQIVNDFQKGDIAEGYSVSREKKESFPLTVTSAQKNPTAFYLCASSIRGNQPQHFGDGTRLSIL.

The J gene is TRBJ1-2, the V gene TRBV29-1; D is ambiguous. The CDR3 extends over 13 amino acids. Germline assignment: CDR1 SQVTM and CDR2 ANQGSEA. With 2 bases removed from V and 1 base from J, the gap between germline ends came to 8 bases. The CDR3 reads CSVEYNSNYGYTF. In DNA form, the CDR3 reads TGCAGCGTTGAATATAACAGTAACTATGGCTACACCTTC. Filled out from reference TRBV29-1 and TRBJ1-2, the complete variable domain reads SAVISQKPSRDICQRGTSLTIQCQVDSQVTMMFWYRQQPGQSLTLIATANQGSEATYESGFVIDKFPISRPNLTFSTLTVSNMSPEDSSIYLCSVEYNSNYGYTFGSGTRLTVV.

The J gene is TRBJ2-7, the V gene TRBV21-1; the D segment call TRBD1 is taken from the table without a DNA check. TRBV21-1 is marked as a pseudogene. The CDR3 covers 15 residues. The CDR3 DNA sequence: TGTGCCAGCAGCAGGTGGTCAGGGGGTTTCAACGAGCAGTACTTC. This codes for CASSRWSGGFNEQYF.

The V and J genes are TRBV19 and TRBJ2-2, with D unresolved. Germline assignment: CDR1 LNHDA and CDR2 SQIVND (reference sequence). Trimming took off 0 bases at V and 7 bases at J, with 12 bases between the two ends. There are 15 residues in the CDR3. In DNA form, the CDR3 reads TGTGCCAGTAGTATAGAGCCCCGGGTAAACGGGGAGCTGTTTTTT. Protein product: CASSIEPRVNGELFF.

The chain joins TRBV11-2 to TRBJ1-5; the D is unclear. From germline, CDR1 is SGHAT and CDR2 FQNNGV. V lost 0 bases and J 7 bases, leaving 7 bases between the germline ends. CDR3 length equals 13 residues. CDR3 protein: CASSLDRVQPQHF. In DNA, the CDR3 is TGTGCCAGCAGCTTAGATCGGGTCCAGCCCCAGCATTTT.

The J gene is TRBJ1-3, the V gene TRBV5-1, with D perhaps matching TRBD1 (6 bases). The CDR3 consists of 22 residues. Germline-derived CDR1 and CDR2 are SGHRS and YFSETQ. V lost 0 bases and J lost 4, with 32 bases in between. In DNA form, the CDR3 reads TGCGCCAGCAGCTTGGGGACTTCTGATTCAGGGACACAGCCCCTTGGGGGAAACACCATATATTTT. Its protein product is CASSLGTSDSGTQPLGGNTIYF.

This chain joins TRBV6-1 and TRBJ1-5; 9 nucleotides line up with TRBD1. J lost 4 bases, V lost 4 bases, and 5 bases had no gene match. The CDR3 loop spans 15 amino acids. CDR1 and CDR2 from the germline V gene are MNHNS and SASEGT. CDR3: CASSGTGTGNQPQHF. The CDR3 nucleotides are TGTGCCAGCAGTGGGACCGGGACAGGGAATCAGCCCCAGCATTTT.